Presented here are 24 T cell receptor beta chains from one specimen sequenced in a study of human T cells and chemical hapten exposure. Described time point: patch test 1, 2 weeks after DPC sensitization. The treatment: therapeutic diphenylcyclopropenone sensitization with weekly scalp DPC. MiXCR, run by TCRdb on the RACE reads, gives a single entry per CDR3 protein. The sample consists of around 380,000 distinct CDR3 sequences, 4% to 5.5% of them appearing once. The material was whole blood, obtained in connection with sensitization to the hapten diphenylcyclopropenone (DPC). Receptor source: a woman between 50 and 59 years old with alopecia areata. Some clones in this sample may be carry-over from other donors' samples.

This clonotype was recorded a few times. This chain uses TRBV12-3 or TRBV12-4 with TRBJ2-1; 8 bases align to TRBD1. CDR3 length equals 14 residues. With 7 bases clipped from V and 5 bases from J, the junction kept 7 bases outside the gene matches. This chain's CDR3 is CASINRTGHNEQFF. DNA of the CDR3: TGTGCCAGCATCAACCGGACAGGGCACAATGAGCAGTTCTTC.

This chain uses TRBV5-1 with TRBJ2-3; D may be TRBD1 (5 bases). The CDR3 contains 15 residues. V lost 0 bases, J lost 3 bases, and 11 bases lay in between. Germline V CDR1 and CDR2: SGHRS, YFSETQ. This chain's CDR3 is CASSLEAGPTDTQYF. The CDR3 DNA sequence: TGCGCCAGCAGCTTGGAAGCAGGGCCAACAGATACGCAGTATTTT.

This clonotype was recorded at least ten times. The rearrangement uses TRBV9 and TRBJ1-1; 7 nucleotides align to TRBD1. CDR1 is SGDLS and CDR2 is YYNGEE in the germline V gene. Trimming took 4 bases from V and 0 from J; bases not matched to a gene: 6. This CDR3 is built from 15 residues. The CDR3 sequence is CASSTDRNLNTEAFF. CDR3 nucleotide sequence: TGTGCCAGCAGCACGGACAGGAACCTGAACACTGAAGCTTTCTTT. Combining the CDR3 with reference TRBV9 and TRBJ1-1 gives the whole variable domain DSGVTQTPKHLITATGQRVTLRCSPRSGDLSVYWYQQSLDQGLQFLIQYYNGEERAKGNILERFSAQQFPDLHSELNLSSLELGDSALYFCASSTDRNLNTEAFFGQGTRLTVV.

At least ten counts were recorded for this clonotype. An end of the junction does not agree with germline; a read error may underlie this. The chain is built from TRBV29-1 and TRBJ1-1; TRBD1 is a possible D gene (5 bases). The CDR3 extends over 13 amino acids. CDR1 and CDR2 (germline): SQVTM, ANQGSEA. The CDR3 coding sequence is TGCAGCGTCGAAGGCAGGGATAGCGCTGAAGCTTTCTTT. It yields the protein CSVEGRDSAEAFF. Full variable domain (remainder filled in from reference TRBV29-1 and TRBJ1-1): SAVISQKPSRDICQRGTSLTIQCQVDSQVTMMFWYRQQPGQSLTLIATANQGSEATYESGFVIDKFPISRPNLTFSTLTVSNMSPEDSSIYLCSVEGRDSAEAFFGQGTRLTVV.

This clonotype was counted many times. This sequence joins TRBV28 and TRBJ2-7; weak D call: TRBD2 (6 bases). The germline V and J ends were trimmed by 4 bases and 6 bases, with 22 bases remaining between them. This CDR3 has 16 residues. Germline loops: CDR1 MDHEN, CDR2 SYDVKM. The CDR3 DNA sequence: TGTGCCAGCAGTTCACCCTCAGCGGGTGCGCTCCTCGAGCAGTACTTC. It specifies CASSSPSAGALLEQYF. The full variable domain, in which reference TRBV28 and TRBJ2-7 provide the parts outside the CDR3, is DVKVTQSSRYLVKRTGEKVFLECVQDMDHENMFWYRQDPGLGLRLIYFSYDVKMKEKGDIPEGYSVSREKKERFSLILESASTNQTSMYLCASSSPSAGALLEQYFGPGTRLTVT.

A word on this clonotype: The junction departs from the called germline gene at one end, perhaps through a read error. The chain recombines TRBV20-1 with TRBJ2-7, with D possibly TRBD1 on 5 matching bases. CDR3 length: 13 amino acids. Germline-derived CDR1 and CDR2 are DFQATT and SNEGSKA (reference sequence). CDR3 DNA sequence: TGCAGTGCTTCTGACAGAACCTCCTACGAGCAGTCCTTC. Translating gives CSASDRTSYEQSF.

This clonotype appeared many times. V gene TRBV12-3 or TRBV12-4 combines with J gene TRBJ1-5; TRBD1 agrees at 7 bases. There are 15 residues in the CDR3. V shed 5 bases, J shed 3 bases, and the junction held 7 bases outside the gene matches. The CDR3, as DNA: TGTGCCAGCAGTCAGGGGGAGTTAGCCAATCAGCCCCAGCATTTT. Residues: CASSQGELANQPQHF.

The chain has TRBV5-1 and TRBJ1-2; 7 bases are shared with TRBD1. This CDR3 spans 15 amino acids. V lost 3 bases and J lost 3; bases outside the gene matches: 8. Per germline, CDR1 SGHRS and CDR2 YFSETQ. Here the CDR3 reads CASSSTGTADYGYTF. CDR3 DNA sequence: TGCGCCAGCAGCTCAACGGGGACAGCTGACTATGGCTACACCTTC.

The J gene is TRBJ1-4, the V gene TRBV4-2; D is unresolved. Trimming stripped 4 bases from V and 6 bases from J, with 18 bases between. Germline V lookup: CDR1 LGHNA, CDR2 YNFKEQ. The CDR3 is made up of 16 amino acids. The CDR3 is CASSLVVRGGDEKLFF. CDR3 in DNA: TGTGCCAGCAGCCTGGTCGTCCGGGGTGGGGATGAAAAACTGTTTTTT.

The chain is built from TRBV2 and TRBJ2-3; 7 bases align to TRBD2. The CDR3 length is 15 residues. CDR1 and CDR2 (germline): SNHLY, FYNNEI. Trimming at V came to 4 bases and at J to 0 bases, leaving 4 bases not matched to a gene. DNA of the CDR3: TGTGCCAGCAGTGGTCTAGCGGATAGCACAGATACGCAGTATTTT. Residues: CASSGLADSTDTQYF.

There are a few counts of this clonotype. The V gene is TRBV30, the J gene TRBJ2-7; 8 positions match TRBD2. The CDR3 has 12 residues. Germline lookup yields CDR1 GTSNPN and CDR2 SVGIG (reference sequence). V was clipped by 0 bases and J by 13 bases; unmatched bases: 8. The CDR3 DNA is TGTGCCTGGAGTGTACTAAGCGGGAGAGGATACTTC. This codes for CAWSVLSGRGYF.

This clonotype was seen a few times. The rearrangement links TRBV12-3 or TRBV12-4 to TRBJ1-1, with D tentatively TRBD1 (5 bases). CDR3 length: 15 amino acids. The V end lost 5 bases, the J end lost 0 bases, and 13 bases lay between the germline ends. The CDR3 DNA reads TGTGCCAGCAGTCCGGGACGCAGGATGAACACTGAAGCTTTCTTT. It codes for CASSPGRRMNTEAFF.

The sample holds many counts of this clonotype. The V call is TRBV29-1, the J call TRBJ2-7; 12 bases line up with TRBD1. V was pared by 3 bases and J by 7 bases, with 7 bases of the junction left unmatched. Germline loops: CDR1 SQVTM, CDR2 ANQGSEA. The length of the CDR3 is 14 residues. This chain's CDR3 is CSVDPGQGAGEQYF. The CDR3 bases are TGCAGCGTTGACCCGGGACAGGGGGCGGGTGAGCAGTACTTC.

This clonotype was observed at least ten times. CDR3 sequence: CASRPSRDRNTEAFF. CDR3 coding DNA: TGTGCCAGCAGGCCCTCTCGGGACAGGAACACTGAAGCTTTCTTT. J is TRBJ1-1 and V is TRBV2; 7 bases line up with TRBD1. Germline V CDR1 and CDR2: SNHLY, FYNNEI. The CDR3 covers 15 residues. The V gene end was trimmed by 6 bases and the J gene end by 1 base; junction bases not matched to a gene: 8.

This clonotype appeared many times. V usage is TRBV19 and J usage is TRBJ2-2; the D is unclear. The CDR3 totals 14 residues. Germline CDR1 and CDR2: LNHDA and SQIVND (reference sequence). V was trimmed by 1 base and J by 2 bases, leaving 5 bases between them. DNA of the CDR3: TGTGCCAGTAGTATAGGGGTAAACACCGGGGAGCTGTTTTTT. It specifies CASSIGVNTGELFF.

The table lists this clonotype with many counts. This chain uses TRBV29-1 with TRBJ1-2, with D perhaps TRBD1 (6 bases). The V gene lost 7 bases and the J gene lost 4 bases, with 13 bases spanning the gap. CDR1 SQVTM and CDR2 ANQGSEA come from the germline V gene. This CDR3 is 12 amino acids long. The CDR3, as DNA: TGCAGCGCCCGGACAGTGGGCTATGGCTACACCTTC. Its protein is CSARTVGYGYTF.

This clonotype showed up many times. The V gene is TRBV7-2, the J gene TRBJ2-3; D not resolved. The V and J ends lost 3 bases and 3 bases respectively, with 4 bases between them. The germline V gene encodes CDR1 SGHTA and CDR2 FQGNSA. The CDR3 has 12 amino acids. The CDR3 here is CASSLMTDTQYF. The CDR3 bases are TGTGCCAGCAGCTTGATGACAGATACGCAGTATTTT. The entire variable domain, with the rest obtained from reference TRBV7-2 and TRBJ2-3, is as follows: GAGVSQSPSNKVTEKGKDVELRCDPISGHTALYWYRQSLGQGLEFLIYFQGNSAPDKSGLPSDRFSAERTGGSVSTLTIQRTQQEDSAVYLCASSLMTDTQYFGPGTRLTVL.

This clonotype was seen many times. The chain couples TRBV20-1 to TRBJ2-7; D may be TRBD1 (5 bases). The germline V gene has CDR1 DFQATT and CDR2 SNEGSKA (reference sequence). CDR3 size: 14 residues. Trimming took off 6 bases at V and 0 bases at J, with 15 bases between the two ends. In DNA form, the CDR3 reads TGCAGTGCGAGACCAGGGTCAATCTCCTACGAGCAGTACTTC. This codes for CSARPGSISYEQYF.

The chain carries TRBV9 and TRBJ2-3, with D unresolved. Germline CDR1 and CDR2: SGDLS and YYNGEE. This CDR3 is 17 amino acids long. V was clipped by 0 bases and J by 1 base, with 15 bases between them. For the CDR3, the DNA is TGTGCCAGCAGCGTAGCTCGCGTGTTGGGCGGCACAGATACGCAGTATTTT. It translates to CASSVARVLGGTDTQYF.

This clonotype was counted many times. The chain has TRBV29-1 and TRBJ2-1, with TRBD2 as a possible D gene (6 bases). The CDR3 sequence is 14 residues long. The germline gives CDR1 SQVTM, CDR2 ANQGSEA. V was shortened by 4 bases and J by 4 bases, with 14 bases between the two germline ends. CDR3 in amino acids: CSVVGGTRYNEQFF. CDR3 bases: TGCAGCGTTGTAGGCGGGACGAGATACAATGAGCAGTTCTTC.

A few counts support this clonotype. The chain recombines TRBV20-1 with TRBJ2-2; no clear D gene. The length of the CDR3 is 15 residues. The V end lost 0 bases, the J end lost 0 bases, and 8 bases lay between the germline ends. The germline V gene has CDR1 DFQATT and CDR2 SNEGSKA (reference sequence). The CDR3 DNA follows: TGCAGTGCTAGAGAGGCGCGATCGAACACCGGGGAGCTGTTTTTT. The encoded protein is CSAREARSNTGELFF.

The J gene is TRBJ2-2, the V gene TRBV7-2; 13 nucleotides line up with TRBD2. The V gene's germline CDR1 is SGHTA and CDR2 FQGNSA. The CDR3 totals 15 residues. The ends lost 5 bases at V and 7 bases at J; junction bases unmatched: 4. This chain's CDR3 is CASSRTSGSGGELFF. CDR3 bases: TGTGCCAGCAGCCGGACTAGCGGGAGCGGCGGGGAGCTGTTTTTT.

This clonotype was counted a few times. The rearrangement links TRBV20-1 to TRBJ2-1; 8 bases line up with TRBD2. There are 15 residues in the CDR3. The germline V gene encodes CDR1 DFQATT and CDR2 SNEGSKA (reference sequence). After removal of 5 bases from V and 2 bases from J, the junction contained 8 bases not matched to a gene. Here the CDR3 reads CSAQERERPYNEQFF. The CDR3 DNA reads as TGCAGTGCTCAGGAGCGGGAGAGACCCTACAATGAGCAGTTCTTC.

Note on this clonotype: This may be a read error: a much more frequent sequence differs by one nucleotide. The chain has TRBV7-2 and TRBJ1-1; D gene ambiguous. Germline lookup yields CDR1 SGHTA and CDR2 FQGNSA. The CDR3 covers 14 residues. CDR3 in amino acids: CASSWRVPNTAAFF. In DNA form, the CDR3 reads TGTGCCAGCAGCTGGCGGGTGCCGAACACTGCAGCTTTCTTT.